The next 29 T cell receptor beta chains were all read from a single sample in a study of early T cells in non-severe SARS-CoV-2 infection. TCRdb itself ran the 5' RACE reads through MiXCR, one entry per CDR3 protein. Of 61,000 or so distinct CDR3 sequences listed, around 13% are singletons. The sequences come from whole blood, collected at baseline. The receptors originated from an adult who was a healthcare worker with PCR-confirmed SARS-CoV-2 infection or an uninfected control (not recorded which). The donor label of this sample is uncertain.

This clonotype was found a few times. The V gene is TRBV6-6, the J gene TRBJ1-2; TRBD1 agrees at 9 bases. Trimming cost V 5 bases and J 8 bases; bases outside gene matches: 12. CDR1 and CDR2 from the germline V gene are MNHNY and SVGAGI (reference sequence). CDR3 size: 15 residues. This CDR3 is CASSSNAQGAQGYTF. CDR3 coding DNA: TGTGCCAGCAGTAGCAACGCACAGGGGGCGCAGGGCTACACCTTC.

The chain recombines TRBV7-8 with TRBJ2-3; D may be TRBD1 or TRBD2 (5 bases each). Trimming left V 3 bases short and J 5 bases short, with 15 bases between. Germline V gene sequence: CDR1 SGHVS, CDR2 FQNEAQ. The CDR3 is made up of 15 amino acids. This CDR3 is CASSLRGYGVDTQYF. The CDR3 DNA reads as TGTGCCAGCAGCTTGAGGGGATACGGAGTAGATACGCAGTATTTT.

The chain couples TRBV15 to TRBJ1-5, with TRBD1 matching over 8 bases. CDR3 length: 16 amino acids. The germline gives CDR1 LNHNV, CDR2 YYDKDF (reference sequence). V was pared by 2 bases and J by 3 bases, with 6 bases of the junction left unmatched. The DNA of the CDR3 is TGTGCCACCAGCAGACTTGCAGGGGGCTTCAATCAGCCCCAGCATTTT. It codes for CATSRLAGGFNQPQHF.

The chain joins TRBV6-1 to TRBJ2-4; weak D call: TRBD1 (6 bases). Germline V gives CDR1 MNHNS, CDR2 SASEGT. The CDR3 is 17 residues long. V lost 3 bases and J lost 0, with 15 bases in between. The CDR3, as DNA: TGTGCCAGCAGTGATATAAGGACAGCTATAGCCAAAAACATTCAGTACTTC. Translation gives CASSDIRTAIAKNIQYF.

Many counts were recorded for this clonotype. The V and J genes are TRBV20-1 and TRBJ1-5, with D uncertain. Between the trimmed V and J ends, which lost 6 bases and 2 bases, there was a span of 11 bases. CDR1 DFQATT and CDR2 SNEGSKA come from the germline V gene (reference sequence). This CDR3 contains 13 residues. The CDR3 DNA follows: TGCAGTGCGGATGAGACTGGCAATCAGCCCCAGCATTTT. Protein: CSADETGNQPQHF.

This clonotype was observed many times. The chain joins TRBV24-1 to TRBJ2-2; D call uncertain. The CDR3 runs 12 residues. Trimming removed 3 bases from V and 6 bases from J, with 4 bases in between. CDR1 KGHDR and CDR2 SFDVKD come from the germline V gene. CDR3 loop: CATSDDPGELFF. The CDR3 coding sequence is TGTGCCACCAGTGATGACCCCGGGGAGCTGTTTTTT.

In this sample, this clonotype turned up a few times. The chain combines TRBV27 with TRBJ1-1; weak D call: TRBD1 (5 bases). The germline V and J ends were trimmed by 5 bases and 6 bases, with 16 bases remaining between them. Per germline, CDR1 MNHEY and CDR2 SMNVEV (reference sequence). CDR3 length equals 14 residues. DNA of the CDR3: TGTGCCAGCAGTCGACGGCGGGACGCCTCTGAAGCTTTCTTT. The encoded protein is CASSRRRDASEAFF.

This clonotype was recorded a few times. The J gene is TRBJ2-5, the V gene TRBV11-2, with D uncertain. Germline V gene sequence: CDR1 SGHAT, CDR2 FQNNGV. The CDR3 spans 12 residues. The V end lost 6 bases, the J end lost 2 bases, and 7 bases lay between the germline ends. The CDR3 region has the DNA TGTGCCAGCAGAGAGGCGCAAGAGACCCAGTACTTC. Translation: CASREAQETQYF.

The V and J genes are TRBV29-1 and TRBJ1-3, with D hard to call. CDR1 is SQVTM and CDR2 is ANQGSEA in the germline V gene. V was shortened by 0 bases and J by 7 bases, with 4 bases between the two germline ends. CDR3 length equals 11 residues. CDR3 region: CSVEEGNTIYF. The CDR3 DNA reads as TGCAGCGTTGAAGAAGGGAACACCATATATTTT.

Only a few counts were recorded for this clonotype. This chain links TRBV7-2 with TRBJ2-2; D gene uncertain. V lost 3 bases and J lost 1, with 9 bases in between. Germline lookup yields CDR1 SGHTA and CDR2 FQGNSA. The CDR3 consists of 15 residues. Written as DNA, the CDR3 is TGTGCCAGCAGCTTCATGAAGCAGAACACCGGGGAGCTGTTTTTT. Translating gives CASSFMKQNTGELFF.

The rearrangement links TRBV27 to TRBJ2-5; D not certain. Germline values: CDR1 MNHEY, CDR2 SMNVEV (reference sequence). The CDR3 has 16 amino acids. The V end lost 9 bases, the J end lost 3 bases, and 23 bases lay between the germline ends. CDR3 in amino acids: CASRSRAPMKEETQYF. DNA of the CDR3: TGTGCCAGTCGAAGTAGAGCGCCGATGAAAGAAGAGACCCAGTACTTC.

This chain joins TRBV12-3 or TRBV12-4 and TRBJ1-1, with D hard to call. This CDR3 spans 12 amino acids. The V end was cut by 8 bases, the J end by 9 bases, with 16 bases between. This CDR3 is CASGALTGKAFF. For the CDR3, the DNA is TGTGCCAGCGGCGCACTGACTGGAAAAGCTTTCTTT.

The chain recombines TRBV28 with TRBJ2-7; D possibly corresponds to TRBD1 (5 bases). The CDR3 length is 11 residues. From germline, CDR1 is MDHEN and CDR2 SYDVKM. Trimming shortened V by 6 bases and J by 9 bases, and 12 bases separated the two germline ends. CDR3: CASSQGHRQYV. Here the CDR3 DNA reads TGTGCCAGCAGCCAGGGCCACCGGCAGTACGTC.

This clonotype was found many times. J is TRBJ2-4 and V is TRBV7-6, with 7 nucleotides matching TRBD2. CDR1 SGHVS and CDR2 FNYEAQ come from the germline V gene. J lost 5 bases, V lost 5 bases, and 9 bases had no gene match. This CDR3 region has 15 residues. CDR3 in amino acids: CASSASGGGENIQYF. The DNA for the CDR3 is TGTGCCAGCAGCGCAAGTGGGGGGGGAGAAAACATTCAGTACTTC.

V gene TRBV19 combines with J gene TRBJ2-3, with unresolved D. CDR1 is LNHDA and CDR2 is SQIVND in the germline V gene (reference sequence). Trimming removed 1 base at V and 2 bases at J, with 4 bases between. CDR3 length equals 13 residues. The CDR3 bases are TGTGCCAGTAGTATAGCCGTCACAGATACGCAGTATTTT. This gives the protein CASSIAVTDTQYF.

This clonotype has more than one count but fewer than ten. This rearrangement joins TRBV27 to TRBJ2-5; 10 bases map to TRBD1. CDR3 size: 16 residues. V lost 0 bases and J lost 6; bases outside the gene matches: 7. CDR1 MNHEY and CDR2 SMNVEV come from the germline V gene (reference sequence). In DNA, the CDR3 is TGTGCCAGCAGTTTATCACAGACAGGGGGCGAAAAGACCCAGTACTTC. This gives the protein CASSLSQTGGEKTQYF.

This clonotype was observed a handful of times. The gene calls are TRBV5-1 and TRBJ2-3, with TRBD2 matching over 13 bases. CDR1 SGHRS and CDR2 YFSETQ come from the germline V gene. J gave up 4 bases and V 0 bases, and 2 bases lay outside the gene matches. The CDR3 length is 16 residues. DNA for the CDR3: TGCGCCAGCAGCTTGGCACTAGCGGGGGGGCCAGATACGCAGTATTTT. Its translation is CASSLALAGGPDTQYF.

This clonotype has just a few counts. V usage is TRBV24-1 and J usage is TRBJ2-1; 7 nucleotides agree with TRBD2. The CDR3 has 16 residues. Trimming took 5 bases from V and 0 from J; bases not matched to a gene: 6. Germline V gives CDR1 KGHDR, CDR2 SFDVKD. The DNA of the CDR3 is TGTGCCACCAGTGGGGAGGGCAGGGACTCCTACAATGAGCAGTTCTTC. Protein: CATSGEGRDSYNEQFF.

The sample holds a few counts of this clonotype. V gene TRBV7-2 combines with J gene TRBJ2-3, with D unresolved. Germline CDR1 reads SGHTA; CDR2 reads FQGNSA. This CDR3 has 14 residues. V lost 5 bases and J lost 4, with 13 bases in between. The CDR3 sequence is CASSHKGVADTQYF. CDR3 DNA sequence: TGTGCCAGCAGCCACAAGGGCGTCGCAGATACGCAGTATTTT.

The table lists this clonotype with a few counts. This rearrangement joins TRBV5-1 to TRBJ1-6, with D maybe TRBD1 (5 bases). Germline lookup yields CDR1 SGHRS and CDR2 YFSETQ. The CDR3 spans 13 residues. V gave up 2 bases and J gave up 8 bases, with 8 bases separating them. CDR3 nucleotide sequence: TGCGCCAGCAGCTTCGGGGGAGATTCACCCCTCCACTTT. Translated, it gives CASSFGGDSPLHF.

This chain uses TRBV4-1 with TRBJ1-6, with D hard to call. Trimming pared 0 bases from V and 0 bases from J, leaving 9 bases between. The CDR3 consists of 17 residues. Germline loops: CDR1 MGHRA, CDR2 YSYEKL. The CDR3 loop is CASSQEQVNSYNSPLHF. CDR3 DNA: TGCGCCAGCAGCCAAGAACAAGTGAACTCCTATAATTCACCCCTCCACTTT.

The V and J genes are TRBV7-2 and TRBJ2-3; TRBD2 matches at 8 bases. CDR1 SGHTA and CDR2 FQGNSA come from the germline V gene. The CDR3 is 17 residues long. The J segment lost 4 bases and the V segment lost 1 base, leaving 10 bases of the junction unmatched. The CDR3 sequence: CASSLERGTRVSDTQYF. CDR3 coding DNA: TGTGCCAGCAGCTTAGAACGGGGGACTAGGGTATCAGATACGCAGTATTTT.

This clonotype was picked up a small number of times. This chain links TRBV5-1 with TRBJ2-3; D may be TRBD2 (5 bases). Germline V lookup: CDR1 SGHRS, CDR2 YFSETQ. The V end lost 1 base, the J end lost 3 bases, and 9 bases lay between the germline ends. This CDR3 is built from 14 residues. The DNA of the CDR3 is TGCGCCAGCAGCTTGATCGGGGAAACAGATACGCAGTATTTT. As protein: CASSLIGETDTQYF.

This sequence joins TRBV2 and TRBJ2-7; D is uncertain. V gave up 2 bases and J gave up 3 bases, with 14 bases separating them. The CDR3 spans 15 residues. Germline CDR1 reads SNHLY; CDR2 reads FYNNEI. CDR3 coding DNA: TGTGCCAGCAGTGAATTGGACGGTTTACGCTACGAGCAGTACGTC. Amino acids: CASSELDGLRYEQYV.

In its sample, this clonotype was seen a few times. The chain recombines TRBV2 with TRBJ2-5; no definite D call. The V end lost 5 bases, the J end lost 2 bases, and 12 bases lay between the germline ends. CDR1 and CDR2 from the germline V gene are SNHLY and FYNNEI. The CDR3 is made up of 14 amino acids. The CDR3 nucleotides are TGTGCCAGCAGTTACCGAGCTATGCAAGAGACCCAGTACTTC. Protein product: CASSYRAMQETQYF.

This clonotype has only a few counts. CDR3 coding DNA: TGTGCCAGCAGCCTGGGGGGCGGCTATGGCTACACCTTC. Translating gives CASSLGGGYGYTF. J is TRBJ1-2 and V is TRBV11-2; D is perhaps TRBD1 (6 bases). The CDR3 consists of 13 residues. The V and J ends lost 5 bases and 4 bases respectively, with 11 bases between them. Germline V gene data show CDR1 as SGHAT and CDR2 as FQNNGV. Full variable domain (missing parts from reference TRBV11-2 and TRBJ1-2): EAGVAQSPRYKIIEKRQSVAFWCNPISGHATLYWYQQILGQGPKLLIQFQNNGVVDDSQLPKDRFSAERLKGVDSTLKIQPAKLEDSAVYLCASSLGGGYGYTFGSGTRLTVV.

This clonotype was picked up a small number of times. The chain uses TRBV5-6 and TRBJ2-7; D unresolved. Germline assignment: CDR1 SGHDT and CDR2 YYEEEE. The CDR3 loop spans 13 amino acids. Trimming removed 4 bases from V and 0 bases from J, with 8 bases in between. The CDR3 bases are TGTGCCAGCAGCACTGGGGACTCCTACGAGCAGTACGTC. The encoded protein is CASSTGDSYEQYV.

The J gene is TRBJ2-3, the V gene TRBV7-2; D not resolved. Germline V CDR1 and CDR2: SGHTA, FQGNSA. The CDR3 contains 15 residues. Deletions cut 5 bases from V and 1 base from J, with 13 bases between. CDR3: CASSQYGVRTDTQYF. For the CDR3, the DNA is TGTGCCAGCAGCCAATATGGGGTTCGCACAGATACGCAGTATTTT.

This clonotype was seen a few times. This chain uses TRBV7-2 with TRBJ2-1; D gene ambiguous. The CDR3 extends over 15 amino acids. Between the trimmed V and J ends, which lost 0 bases and 4 bases, there was a span of 10 bases. The germline CDR1 and CDR2 sequences are SGHTA and FQGNSA. In nucleotides, the CDR3 is TGTGCCAGCAGCTTAGCGGTTGTGGATTACAATGAGCAGTTCTTC. Translated, it gives CASSLAVVDYNEQFF.